Many counts were recorded for the clone carrying this T cell receptor (beta chain). What it recognizes is unknown. From germline, CDR1 is DFQATT and CDR2 SNEGSKA (reference sequence). The CDR3 length is 14 residues. V was clipped by 3 bases and J by 1 base, with 11 bases between them. TCR beta CDR3 regions were amplified from RNA. Using the HTBI primer set, a first-round RT-PCR was run on the TCR CDR3. MiXCR was run by TCRdb on the multiplex PCR reads, yielding one entry per CDR3 protein. Seen here are roughly 110,000 distinct CDR3 sequences, approximately 15% observed once, and the top ten hold about 44%. The data originate from a study of T cells in Graves' hyperthyroidism and ophthalmopathy. Study results and limitations: Researchers found most expanded thyroid clonotypes above 0.001 in blood as well.

The gene calls are TRBV20-1 and TRBJ2-3; D gene ambiguous. The sequencing input was blood. This TCR came from a woman in her fifties or sixties with Graves' hyperthyroidism. The CDR3 loop is CSARSTEGTDTQYF. Written as DNA, the CDR3 is TGCAGTGCTAGGTCTACAGAGGGCACAGATACGCAGTATTTT.